This T cell receptor (beta chain) was captured in a study of breast tumors, draining lymph nodes, adjacent tissues. Study results and caveats: Most tumor T cells seemingly derive from lymph node, then expand in tumor. Tumor and nontumor repertoires were significantly more similar in luminal-like than in basal-like breast cancer. Tumors had less TCR diversity than lymph nodes, more than nontumor tissue. Data only fit, rather than demonstrated, lymph node origin of most tumor T cells.

The ends were cut back, 4 bases at V and 7 bases at J, with 14 bases in the middle. Germline CDR1 reads KGHSH; CDR2 reads LQKENI. This CDR3 has 14 residues. This clonotype has more than one count but fewer than ten. Its antigen is unknown. Each CDR3 protein gets one entry after TCRdb re-called the multiplex PCR reads with MiXCR. The sample contains approximately 300,000 distinct CDR3 sequences, over 25% of which appear only once. Breast cancer patients provided tissue from their axillary draining lymph nodes. Sequencing input: axillary lymph node tissue. The receptor comes from a female donor with breast cancer. Some clones in this sample may be carry-over from other donors' samples. The J gene is TRBJ1-5, the V gene TRBV18; D uncertain. CDR3 loop: CASSRDQGGQPQHF. CDR3 sequence (DNA): TGTGCCAGCTCACGCGACCAAGGAGGGCAGCCCCAGCATTTT.